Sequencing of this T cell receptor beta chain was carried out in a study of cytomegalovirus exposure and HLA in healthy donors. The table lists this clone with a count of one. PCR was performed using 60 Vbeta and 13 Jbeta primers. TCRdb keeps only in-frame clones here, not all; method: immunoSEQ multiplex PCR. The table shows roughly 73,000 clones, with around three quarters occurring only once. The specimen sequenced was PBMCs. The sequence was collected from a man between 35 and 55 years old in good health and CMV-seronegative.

DNA for the CDR3: TGTGCCGGAAGAAGGGGACAGGGGGCTTGTGAGCAGTTCTTC. Amino acids: CAGRRGQGACEQFF. The V call is TRBV6-1, the J call TRBJ2-1; 12 bases are a match to TRBD1. This CDR3 is 14 amino acids long. The V gene's germline CDR1 is MNHNS and CDR2 SASEGT. V shed 11 bases, J shed 9 bases, and the junction held 11 bases outside the gene matches.